These T cell receptor beta chains were read from a single sample in a study of T cells in Graves' hyperthyroidism and ophthalmopathy. Using its own MiXCR run on the multiplex PCR reads, TCRdb lists one record per CDR3 protein. The repertoire includes some 200,000 distinct CDR3 sequences, roughly 15% of them detected once, and 50% sits in the top ten. The sequencing input was blood. These receptors all stem from a man in his fifties with Graves' hyperthyroidism. The CDR3 runs from the conserved cysteine through the conserved F or W. A D gene is named only where the DNA matches it firmly. Not all rows give a size; the values are once, few, many and, for expanded clones, a class.

>NA|TRBV12-3/TRBV12-4|17|few|TRBJ2-3
TGTGCCAGCAGTTTAGGGCGGGACGGAGGGCTCACAGATACGCAGTATTTT
CASSLGRDGGLTDTQYF
>NA|TRBV9|14|many|TRBJ2-7
TGTGCCAGCAGCCCACCGTACAGCGTGTACGAGCAGTACTTC
CASSPPYSVYEQYF
>TRBD1|TRBV6-2/TRBV6-3|16|few|TRBJ1-2
TGTGCCAGCAGTTACTCCGGGACAGGGCGAAACTATGGCTACACCTTC
CASSYSGTGRNYGYTF
>TRBD2|TRBV20-1|13|NA|TRBJ2-5
TGCAGTGCCGTTAGCGGGGGTAAGGAGACCCAGTACTTC
CSAVSGGKETQYF
>TRBD2|TRBV7-6|20|once|TRBJ2-3
TGTGCCAGCAGCTTAGGGCAGGGACTAGCGGGAGGCACTAGCACAGATACGCAGTATTTT
CASSLGQGLAGGTSTDTQYF
>TRBD1|TRBV29-1|15|NA|TRBJ2-2
TGCAGCGTTGAACAGCGACAGGGGGGGCCCGGGGAGCTGTTTTTT
CSVEQRQGGPGELFF
>NA|TRBV6-1|11|many|TRBJ1-2
TGTGCCAGCAGCAACAACTATGGCTACACCTTC
CASSNNYGYTF
>NA|TRBV6-1|14|many|TRBJ1-4
TGTGCCAGCAGGTCGGGGGCAACTAATGAAAAACTGTTTTTT
CASRSGATNEKLFF
>NA|TRBV20-1|14|many|TRBJ2-6
TGCAGTGCTAGAGATAGCGCTGGGGCCAACGTCCTGACTTTC
CSARDSAGANVLTF
>TRBD1|TRBV4-1|19|few|TRBJ2-2
TGCGCCAGCAGCCGGTCAGGGGGCGTCGGCGGGATTAACACCGGGGAGCTGTTTTTT
CASSRSGGVGGINTGELFF
>NA|TRBV7-2|12|NA|TRBJ2-7
TGTGCCAGCAGCCCCCGTTACTACGAGCAGTACTTC
CASSPRYYEQYF
>NA|TRBV6-5|16|many|TRBJ1-6
TGTGCCAGCAGTTACTACCCTAGGACAGATAATTCACCCCTCCACTTT
CASSYYPRTDNSPLHF
>NA|TRBV11-3|14|many|TRBJ2-1
TGTGCCAGCCGGGGGACCCCGCGATACAATGAGCAGTTCTTC
CASRGTPRYNEQFF
>TRBD2|TRBV2|14|many|TRBJ2-1
TGTGCCAGCAGTGTTGGGACTAGTACTCTTGAGCAGTTCTTC
CASSVGTSTLEQFF
>NA|TRBV4-1|14|NA|TRBJ1-6
TGCGCCAGCAGCCAAGAAGGGGTCTATTCACCCCTCCACTTT
CASSQEGVYSPLHF
>NA|TRBV12-3/TRBV12-4|14|NA|TRBJ2-5
TGTGCCAGCAGTTTTGCTAGAGACGAAGAGACCCAGTACTTC
CASSFARDEETQYF
>NA|TRBV7-9|12|NA|TRBJ1-6
TGTGCCAGCAGTTCAGCCAATTCACCCCTCCACTTT
CASSSANSPLHF
>NA|TRBV3-1|16|few|TRBJ2-6
TGTGCCAGCAGCCAGACCCCAGGGGTAGGGGCCAACGTCCTGACTTTC
CASSQTPGVGANVLTF
>NA|TRBV6-2/TRBV6-3|14|NA|TRBJ1-2
TGTGCCAGCAGTTACTCGAGAGGGATCTATGGCTACACCTTC
CASSYSRGIYGYTF
>NA|TRBV24-1|14|many|TRBJ1-5
TGTGCCACCAGTGACCTACAGGGAAATCAGCCCCAGCATTTT
CATSDLQGNQPQHF
>NA|TRBV6-2/TRBV6-3|15|NA|TRBJ2-2
TGTGCCAGCAACGAGGATCGGGAGATCACCGGGGAGCTGTTTTTT
CASNEDREITGELFF
>TRBD1|TRBV6-1|13|NA|TRBJ2-5
TGTGCCAGCAATCACAGGGGCCGAGAGACCCAGTACTTC
CASNHRGRETQYF
>NA|TRBV10-3|14|few|TRBJ1-2
TGTGCCATCAGTGACCGCAGACAGGATCGTGGCTACACCTTC
CAISDRRQDRGYTF
>NA|TRBV25-1|14|NA|TRBJ2-5
TGTGCCACAAACTTTGGGGGGCCACAAGAGACCCAGTACTTC
CATNFGGPQETQYF
>NA|TRBV28|17|many|TRBJ1-6
TGTGCCAGCAGTTCTGGAGGGGCAGGGCCCACCAAATCACCCCTCCACTTT
CASSSGGAGPTKSPLHF
>TRBD2|TRBV12-3/TRBV12-4|15|many|TRBJ2-1
TGTGCCAGCAGTTCGTTACTAGCGGGAGTCAATGAGCAGTTCTTC
CASSSLLAGVNEQFF
>TRBD1|TRBV28|15|many|TRBJ2-1
TGTGCCAGCAGCCCGACAGGGGGTTTGTTTAATGAGCAGTTCTTC
CASSPTGGLFNEQFF
>TRBD1|TRBV29-1|13|few|TRBJ1-1
TGCAGCGCTCGACAGGGGGATAGCACTGAAGCTTTCTTT
CSARQGDSTEAFF
>TRBD2|TRBV24-1|15|few|TRBJ2-7
TGTGCCACCAGTGATTGGACTAGCGGGAGGTACGAGCAGTACTTC
CATSDWTSGRYEQYF
>TRBD1|TRBV3-1|14|NA|TRBJ2-7
TGCGCCAGCAGCCAAGAGGACAGGGCATACGAGCAGTACTTC
CASSQEDRAYEQYF
>TRBD1|TRBV28|14|many|TRBJ2-3
TGTGCCAGCAGCCCGGACAGGGAAGCAGATACGCAGTATTTT
CASSPDREADTQYF
>NA|TRBV6-1|16|NA|TRBJ2-2
TGTGCCAGCACTCCCCTTTCCGGTAAAAACACCGGGGAGCTGTTTTTT
CASTPLSGKNTGELFF